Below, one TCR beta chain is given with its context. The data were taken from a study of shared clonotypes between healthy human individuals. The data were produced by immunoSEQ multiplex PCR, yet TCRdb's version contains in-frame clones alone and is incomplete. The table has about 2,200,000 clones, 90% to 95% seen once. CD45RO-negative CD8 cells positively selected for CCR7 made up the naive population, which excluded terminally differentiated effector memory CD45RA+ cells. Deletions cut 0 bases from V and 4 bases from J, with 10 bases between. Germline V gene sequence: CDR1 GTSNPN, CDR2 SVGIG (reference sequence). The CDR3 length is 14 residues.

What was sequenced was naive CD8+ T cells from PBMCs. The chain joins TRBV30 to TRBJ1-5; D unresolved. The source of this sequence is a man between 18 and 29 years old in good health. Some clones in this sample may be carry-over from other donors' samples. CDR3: CAWSVRSQNQPQHF. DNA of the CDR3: TGTGCCTGGAGTGTAAGGTCACAAAATCAGCCCCAGCATTTT.